One and the same sample provided the 21 T cell receptor beta chains below, sequenced in a study of T cells in Graves' hyperthyroidism and ophthalmopathy. TCR beta CDR3 region amplification was performed from RNA transcripts. Initially, a first-round RT-PCR of the TCR CDR3 employed the HTBI primer set. Using its own MiXCR run on the multiplex PCR reads, TCRdb lists one record per CDR3 protein. Of around 390,000 distinct CDR3 sequences in the sample, 14% were seen once. Sequencing was done on a sample of blood. Receptors were obtained from a woman aged 25 to 45 with Graves' ophthalmopathy.

This clonotype was seen many times. V gene TRBV7-2 combines with J gene TRBJ1-1; 9 bases are a match to TRBD1. Germline-derived CDR1 and CDR2 are SGHTA and FQGNSA. The CDR3 sequence is 14 residues long. V was clipped by 8 bases and J by 0 bases; unmatched bases: 4. CDR3 nucleotides: TGTGCCAGCGCCGGACAGGGGATGAACACTGAAGCTTTCTTT. This gives the protein CASAGQGMNTEAFF.

This clonotype was seen a handful of times. A much larger clone lies a single base off, so this may be a read error. The chain is built from TRBV20-1 and TRBJ2-3, with no clear D. Germline CDR1 DFQATT, CDR2 SNEGSKA (reference sequence). The ends were cut back, 3 bases at V and 1 base at J, with 8 bases in the middle. The CDR3 extends over 13 amino acids. The CDR3 sequence: CSARLMGTDTQYF. CDR3 nucleotide sequence: TGCAGTGCTAGGCTAATGGGCACAGATACGCAGTATTTT.

This clonotype occurred many times. The V call is TRBV20-1, the J call TRBJ1-2, with D maybe TRBD1 (5 bases). There are 16 residues in the CDR3. CDR1 is DFQATT, CDR2 SNEGSKA, per germline (reference sequence). Deletions cut 3 bases from V and 4 bases from J, with 21 bases between. The CDR3 sequence is CSAREAGFEGAYGYTF. As DNA, the CDR3 is TGCAGTGCTAGGGAGGCTGGGTTTGAAGGGGCCTATGGCTACACCTTC.

The V and J genes are TRBV6-5 and TRBJ1-2, with 9 bases aligning to TRBD1. The germline gives CDR1 MNHEY, CDR2 SVGAGI. The junction had 5 bases not matched to a gene; V was cut back by 2 bases and J by 4 bases. CDR3 length equals 15 residues. The CDR3 coding sequence is TGTGCCAGCAGTTACGGGACAGGGTATAGCTATGGCTACACCTTC. Its protein product is CASSYGTGYSYGYTF.

The sample holds a few counts of this clonotype. The chain couples TRBV12-3 or TRBV12-4 to TRBJ2-2; 11 nucleotides line up with TRBD2. V shed 3 bases and J 4 bases; nucleotides not matched to a gene: 7. The CDR3 has 17 amino acids. Here the CDR3 reads CASSFLAGGRGTGELFF. CDR3 DNA sequence: TGTGCCAGCAGTTTTTTAGCGGGGGGGCGGGGCACCGGGGAGCTGTTTTTT.

About this clonotype itself: A read error may explain this, as a much larger clone is one base away. The chain couples TRBV5-1 to TRBJ2-3; 8 nucleotides agree with TRBD1. Germline V lookup: CDR1 SGHRS, CDR2 YFSETQ. The CDR3 has 17 residues. CDR3 coding DNA: TGCGCCAGAAGCTTACCCAGGGGGCCAGGAGCCACAGATACGCGGTATTTT. Its protein product is CARSLPRGPGATDTRYF.

This clonotype was counted many times. The rearrangement joins TRBV12-3 or TRBV12-4 to TRBJ1-2; 7 bases match TRBD1. CDR3 size: 17 residues. J gave up 6 bases and V 3 bases, and 16 bases lay outside the gene matches. The CDR3 protein is CASSFRLTGTAAHGYTF. The CDR3 nucleotides are TGTGCCAGCAGTTTCAGATTAACCGGGACAGCGGCGCATGGCTACACCTTC.

This clonotype was detected only a few times. The chain combines TRBV19 with TRBJ2-1; no reliable D call. This CDR3 is 14 amino acids long. Trimming left V 2 bases short and J 9 bases short, with 14 bases between. Germline CDR1 LNHDA, CDR2 SQIVND (reference sequence). CDR3 amino acids: CASSIKAGIIEQFF. The CDR3 DNA is TGTGCCAGTAGTATAAAAGCAGGAATAATTGAGCAGTTCTTC.

This clonotype was seen once. V gene TRBV4-2 combines with J gene TRBJ2-6; no definite D call. This CDR3 has 16 residues. V gave up 0 bases and J gave up 0 bases, with 6 bases separating them. Germline V CDR1 and CDR2: LGHNA, YNFKEQ. This CDR3 is CASSQDVGSGANVLTF. In DNA form, the CDR3 reads TGTGCCAGCAGCCAAGATGTAGGCTCTGGGGCCAACGTCCTGACTTTC.

In this sample, this clonotype turned up many times. The rearrangement uses TRBV7-2 and TRBJ2-5; the D call may be TRBD1 or TRBD2 (5 bases each). Trimming shortened V by 1 base and J by 1 base, and 10 bases separated the two germline ends. CDR3 length equals 15 residues. Germline assignment: CDR1 SGHTA and CDR2 FQGNSA. The DNA of the CDR3 is TGTGCCAGCAGCTTAGTGGGGGTAACCCAAGAGACCCAGTACTTC. Encoded protein: CASSLVGVTQETQYF.

This clonotype was counted many times. This CDR3 is CASSLWDWSGNTIYF. CDR3 DNA: TGTGCCAGCAGTTTGTGGGATTGGTCCGGAAACACCATATATTTT. The chain uses TRBV12-3 or TRBV12-4 and TRBJ1-3; D ambiguous. The V and J ends lost 3 bases and 4 bases respectively, with 13 bases between them. The CDR3 totals 15 residues.

The rearrangement links TRBV9 to TRBJ2-1; D is ambiguous. Germline V gives CDR1 SGDLS, CDR2 YYNGEE. The CDR3 is made up of 18 amino acids. Trimming stripped 0 bases from V and 3 bases from J, with 19 bases between. The CDR3 sequence: CASSVGAERWFYYNEQFF. Written as DNA, the CDR3 is TGTGCCAGCAGCGTAGGAGCCGAGAGGTGGTTCTACTACAATGAGCAGTTCTTC.

This clonotype was seen many times. J is TRBJ1-6 and V is TRBV6-2 or TRBV6-3; TRBD1 matches 7 bases. From germline, CDR1 is MNHEY and CDR2 SVGEGT. CDR3 length: 17 residues. V shed 0 bases and J 8 bases; nucleotides not matched to a gene: 10. This CDR3 reads CASSYSMTGTSYSPLHF. CDR3 DNA: TGTGCCAGCAGTTACTCGATGACAGGGACGAGTTATTCACCCCTCCACTTT.

This clonotype was observed at least ten times. This sequence joins TRBV5-1 and TRBJ1-2, with a weak D call TRBD1 (5 bases). Germline V CDR1 and CDR2: SGHRS, YFSETQ. The CDR3 extends over 16 amino acids. Trimming pared 1 base from V and 4 bases from J, leaving 17 bases between. This CDR3 reads CASSLSTSGSGYGYTF. CDR3 DNA sequence: TGCGCCAGCAGCTTGTCGACGTCAGGGAGCGGCTATGGCTACACCTTC.

In its sample, this clonotype was seen many times. Here the CDR3 DNA reads TGTGCCAGCAGCCCAGGGTTTGGGACAGGTACACAAGAGACCCAGTACTTC. It specifies CASSPGFGTGTQETQYF. The V call is TRBV7-3, the J call TRBJ2-5; 8 bases are a match to TRBD1. CDR3 length: 17 amino acids. Germline V CDR1 and CDR2: SGHTA, FQGTGA. With 5 bases clipped from V and 2 bases from J, the junction kept 13 bases outside the gene matches.

This clonotype appeared many times. The rearrangement links TRBV2 to TRBJ1-3; D remains ambiguous. The germline V gene encodes CDR1 SNHLY and CDR2 FYNNEI. With 6 bases removed from V and 0 bases from J, the gap between germline ends came to 9 bases. The CDR3 consists of 14 residues. CDR3 in DNA: TGTGCCAGCAGAGAGTCCTCCTCTGGAAACACCATATATTTT. Protein sequence: CASRESSSGNTIYF.

There are many counts of this clonotype. This chain joins TRBV7-8 and TRBJ1-6, with unresolved D. Germline CDR1 and CDR2: SGHVS and FQNEAQ. This CDR3 is 10 amino acids long. The CDR3: CALLSSPLHF. The CDR3 DNA is TGTGCTCTTCTTAGTTCACCCCTCCACTTT.

Many counts were recorded for this clonotype. V and J are TRBV14 and TRBJ2-1, with a possible D match to TRBD1 (6 bases). V was trimmed by 1 base and J by 9 bases, leaving 10 bases between them. The length of the CDR3 is 13 residues. The germline V gene has CDR1 SGHDN and CDR2 FVKESK. CDR3 amino acids: CASSQVRGREQFF. CDR3 nucleotide sequence: TGTGCCAGCAGCCAAGTCAGGGGCCGTGAGCAGTTCTTC.

This clonotype was detected many times. The chain uses TRBV27 and TRBJ1-2; no clear D gene. The ends were cut back, 4 bases at V and 8 bases at J, with 20 bases in the middle. CDR3 length: 15 amino acids. Looked up from germline, CDR1 is MNHEY and CDR2 is SMNVEV (reference sequence). The CDR3, as DNA: TGTGCCAGCAGTTCCCTAATGACGGTCAAGTGGGGCTACACCTTC. Its protein product is CASSSLMTVKWGYTF.

The rearrangement uses TRBV9 and TRBJ2-2, with 9 bases matching TRBD1. CDR1 and CDR2 from the germline V gene are SGDLS and YYNGEE. There are 17 residues in the CDR3. After removal of 2 bases from V and 7 bases from J, the junction contained 12 bases not matched to a gene. The CDR3 region has the DNA TGTGCCAGCAGCGTGGGACAGGGAGGTTTTCAGGTCGGGGAGCTGTTTTTT. It encodes CASSVGQGGFQVGELFF.

The rearrangement links TRBV25-1 to TRBJ1-5; D is uncertain. V gave up 2 bases and J gave up 6 bases, with 5 bases separating them. Germline-derived CDR1 and CDR2 are MGHDK and SYGVNS. The CDR3 sequence is 12 residues long. The CDR3 nucleotides read TGTGCCAGCAGTGAAGTCGGTCAGCCCCAGCATTTT. This codes for CASSEVGQPQHF.